The table lists the clone carrying this T cell receptor (beta chain) with a few counts. The CDR3 length is 13 residues. V dropped 0 bases and J dropped 4 bases, with 6 bases sitting between them. The germline gives CDR1 SGDLS, CDR2 YYNGEE. The sample originates from a study of T-cell reconstitution after alpha-beta-depleted transplantation in children. The TCRbeta library was prepared with unique molecular identifiers. One entry per CDR3 protein, called by TCRdb with MiXCR from the PCR reads. The profile shows roughly 500,000 distinct CDR3 sequences, approximately 32% of them singletons. The chain is built from TRBV9 and TRBJ2-3, with D possibly matching TRBD2 (6 bases). Sequenced material: PBMCs from the stem cell graft donor, taken from the stem cell graft. The sequence came from a human donor who donated a stem cell graft to a child with aplastic anemia. CDR3 nucleotides: TGTGCCAGCAGCGTAGGCGGGGCAGATACGCAGTATTTT. It yields the protein CASSVGGADTQYF.